This T cell receptor beta chain is from a study of CD4+ T cells in melanoma. Findings and caveats of the study: CD8+ T cell, macrophage and B cell function reportedly correlated with neoantigen-specific CD4+ T cells.

Of note for this clone: The target antigen is unknown.

CDR3 length equals 15 residues. With 1 base clipped from V and 7 bases from J, the junction kept 3 bases outside the gene matches. Looked up from germline, CDR1 is SGHTA and CDR2 is FQGNSA. The data were produced by immunoSEQ multiplex PCR, yet TCRdb's version contains in-frame clones alone and is incomplete. The repertoire holds some 150,000 clones, with approximately 91% as singletons. The gene calls are TRBV7-2 and TRBJ2-2, with TRBD2 matching 10 bases. The receptor was isolated from a human donor with melanoma. The CDR3, as DNA: TGTGCCAGCAGCTTAGAGCTAGCGGGGGTCGGGGAGCTGTTTTTT. It codes for CASSLELAGVGELFF.